Listed below are T cell receptor beta chains from one sample, sequenced in a study of OX40 agonist ivuxolimab in advanced cancers. TCRdb's table, derived via immunoSEQ multiplex PCR, lists solely in-frame clones and lacks some. The data show roughly 75,000 clones, 80% to 90% seen once. Material: CD4+ or CD8+ T cells sorted from blood, obtained in a trial of the OX40 agonist ivuxolimab. The origin of the receptors is an adult with an advanced solid tumor such as melanoma, head and neck, liver or kidney cancer. CDR3s include the opening cysteine and the closing phenylalanine or tryptophan. The order of the fields is J gene, D gene, clone size, V gene, CDR3 DNA, CDR3 protein. D genes are given only for firm matches. The size of a clone is reported for some rows only, either as once, few or many, or as a class for expanded clones.

TRBJ2-5,-,-,TRBV4-2,TGTGCCAGCAGCCAAGGGCTCGGCCAGGGGGAGACCCAGTACTTC,CASSQGLGQGETQYF
TRBJ1-2,TRBD1,-,TRBV29-1,TGCAGCGTTGAAGATCTGGGACAGGGTTTTACGGACTATGGCTACACCTTC,CSVEDLGQGFTDYGYTF
TRBJ1-5,-,-,TRBV6-4,TGTGCCAGCAGTGAATCCGGGGGCAATCAGCCCCAGCATTTT,CASSESGGNQPQHF
TRBJ1-6,-,few,TRBV7-6,TGTGCCAGCAGCTTAGAAAGAGGGCAGGTTAATTCACCCCTCCACTTT,CASSLERGQVNSPLHF
TRBJ2-1,TRBD2,-,TRBV7-9,TGTGCCAGCAGCTCCGGGACTAGCGGGGGGGCGTGGCAGTTCTTC,CASSSGTSGGAWQFF
TRBJ2-1,-,-,TRBV18,TGTGCCAGCTCACCGGATGGGAATGAGCAGTTCTTC,CASSPDGNEQFF
TRBJ1-2,-,-,TRBV6-1,TGTGCCAGCAGTCACTTCTATGGCTACACCTTC,CASSHFYGYTF
TRBJ2-1,-,-,TRBV9,TGTGCCAGCAGCGTAGGGCCAGCCCAGAGCTCCTACAATGAGCAGTTCTTC,CASSVGPAQSSYNEQFF
TRBJ2-7,-,-,TRBV6-5,TGTGCCAGCAGTTACTCGTTTACAGGGCCCATCTACGAGCAGTACTTC,CASSYSFTGPIYEQYF
TRBJ2-1,TRBD2,-,TRBV7-8,TGTGCCAGCAGCCCTAGCGGGGGGATCTCCTACAATGAGCAGTTCTTC,CASSPSGGISYNEQFF
TRBJ1-2,-,few,TRBV5-1,TGCGCCAGCAGCTTGGGGATGTATGGCTACACCTTC,CASSLGMYGYTF
TRBJ2-5,TRBD2,-,TRBV7-2,TGTGCCAGCAGCTACCAACTAGCGGGGGGAGCAGAGACCCAGTACTTC,CASSYQLAGGAETQYF
TRBJ2-7,TRBD1,-,TRBV13,TGTGCCAGCAGCTTACGGGACAGGGGTAACTACGAGCAGTACTTC,CASSLRDRGNYEQYF
TRBJ2-4,-,-,TRBV11-1,TGTGCCAGCAGCTTAGAGCGGGCGGACATTCAGTACTTC,CASSLERADIQYF
TRBJ2-1,TRBD1,-,TRBV7-2,TGTGCCAGCAGCCCCCCAGGGACAGTCTACAATGAGCAGTTCTTC,CASSPPGTVYNEQFF
TRBJ2-3,TRBD2,-,TRBV13,TGTGCCAGCAGCTTCCTAGCGGGGCACACAGATACGCAGTATTTT,CASSFLAGHTDTQYF
TRBJ2-6,-,once,TRBV19,TGTGCCAGTAGTAACGCGGGGGCCGGTTTCTCTGGGGCCAACGTCCTGACTTTC,CASSNAGAGFSGANVLTF
TRBJ2-1,TRBD2,-,TRBV7-3,TGTGCCAGCAGCTTAGCGGGGGGCGCTTACAATGAGCAGTTCTTC,CASSLAGGAYNEQFF
TRBJ2-3,TRBD2,-,TRBV7-6,TGTGCCAGCAGCTTGGGGGTAGCGGGGGGAGTCACAGATACGCAGTATTTT,CASSLGVAGGVTDTQYF
TRBJ1-1,-,-,TRBV28,TGTGCCAGCAGCACGGGGGGGGTAGGGGCTAACACTGAAGCTTTCTTT,CASSTGGVGANTEAFF
TRBJ1-6,-,-,TRBV2,TGTGCCAGCAGTGGTCGCAGAAGCTCCTATAATTCACCCCTCCACTTT,CASSGRRSSYNSPLHF
TRBJ2-1,-,few,TRBV20-1,TGCAGTGCCGCTAGCTACAATGAGCAGTTCTTC,CSAASYNEQFF
TRBJ1-2,-,-,TRBV19,TGTGCCAGTATGGCAGGGGATGTATCCTATGGCTACACCTTC,CASMAGDVSYGYTF
TRBJ1-6,-,-,TRBV21-1,TGTGCCAGCAGCGGACAGGCTTATAATTCACCCCTCCACTTT,CASSGQAYNSPLHF
TRBJ2-3,TRBD1,-,TRBV10-2,TGCGCCAGCGATAGGACAGGGCCAGATACGCAGTATTTT,CASDRTGPDTQYF
TRBJ2-3,-,-,TRBV28,TGTGCCAGCAGTTCGGGGGGCGATGGGACAGATACGCAGTATTTT,CASSSGGDGTDTQYF
TRBJ2-7,TRBD1,-,TRBV7-2,TGTGCCAGCAGACCGGACAGGGTATCCTACGAGCAGTACTTC,CASRPDRVSYEQYF
TRBJ2-3,TRBD1,-,TRBV7-3,TGTGCCAGCAGCCTGACAGGGGACACAGATACGCAGTATTTT,CASSLTGDTDTQYF